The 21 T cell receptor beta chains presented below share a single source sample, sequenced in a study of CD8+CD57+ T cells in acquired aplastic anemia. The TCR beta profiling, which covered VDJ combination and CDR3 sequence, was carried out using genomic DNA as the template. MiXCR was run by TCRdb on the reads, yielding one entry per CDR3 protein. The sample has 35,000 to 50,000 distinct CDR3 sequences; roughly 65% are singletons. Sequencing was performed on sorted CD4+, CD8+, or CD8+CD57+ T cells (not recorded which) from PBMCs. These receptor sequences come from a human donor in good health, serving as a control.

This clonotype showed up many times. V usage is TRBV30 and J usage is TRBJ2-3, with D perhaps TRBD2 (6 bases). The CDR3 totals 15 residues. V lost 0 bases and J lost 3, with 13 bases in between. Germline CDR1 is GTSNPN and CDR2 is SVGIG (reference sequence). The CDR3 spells CAWSVAAGPTDTQYF. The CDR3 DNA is TGTGCCTGGAGTGTGGCGGCGGGGCCAACAGATACGCAGTATTTT.

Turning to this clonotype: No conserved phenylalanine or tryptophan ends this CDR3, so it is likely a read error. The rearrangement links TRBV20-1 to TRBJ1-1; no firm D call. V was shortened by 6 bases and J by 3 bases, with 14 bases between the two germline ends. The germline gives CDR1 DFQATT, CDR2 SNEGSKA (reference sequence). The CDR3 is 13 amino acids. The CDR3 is CSASPRLYTEAFI. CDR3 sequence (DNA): TGCAGTGCCAGTCCCCGATTGTACACTGAAGCTTTCATT.

DNA for the CDR3: TGTGCCAGCATCCCGTTTCGCACAGATACGCAGTATTTT. Translation: CASIPFRTDTQYF. V usage is TRBV2 and J usage is TRBJ2-3; D remains unclear. The CDR3 is 13 residues long. The germline V gene encodes CDR1 SNHLY and CDR2 FYNNEI. Trimming removed 7 bases from V and 1 base from J, with 9 bases in between.

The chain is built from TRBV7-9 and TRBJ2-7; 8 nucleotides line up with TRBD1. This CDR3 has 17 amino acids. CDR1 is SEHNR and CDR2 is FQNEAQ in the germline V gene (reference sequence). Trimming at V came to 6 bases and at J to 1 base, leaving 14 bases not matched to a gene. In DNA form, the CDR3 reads TGTGCCAGCAGATCGGTTAAAGGGACAGGAGAATCCTACGAGCAGTACTTC. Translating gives CASRSVKGTGESYEQYF.

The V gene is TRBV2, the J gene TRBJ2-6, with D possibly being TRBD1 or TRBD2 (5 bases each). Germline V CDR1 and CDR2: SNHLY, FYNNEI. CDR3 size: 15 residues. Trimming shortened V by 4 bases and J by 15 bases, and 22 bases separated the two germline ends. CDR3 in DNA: TGTGCCAGCAGTGGGGAGCTGGGGACGCCTCAGGACCTGACTTTC. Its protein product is CASSGELGTPQDLTF. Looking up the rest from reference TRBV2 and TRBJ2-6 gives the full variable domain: EPEVTQTPSHQVTQMGQEVILRCVPISNHLYFYWYRQILGQKVEFLVSFYNNEISEKSEIFDDQFSVERPDGSNFTLKIRSTKLEDSAMYFCASSGELGTPQDLTFGAGSRLTVL.

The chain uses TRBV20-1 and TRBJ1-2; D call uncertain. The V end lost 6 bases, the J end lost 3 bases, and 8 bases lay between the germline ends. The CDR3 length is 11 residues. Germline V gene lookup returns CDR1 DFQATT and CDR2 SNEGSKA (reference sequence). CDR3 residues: CSAAADYGYTF. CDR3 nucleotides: TGCAGTGCCGCGGCAGACTATGGCTACACCTTC.

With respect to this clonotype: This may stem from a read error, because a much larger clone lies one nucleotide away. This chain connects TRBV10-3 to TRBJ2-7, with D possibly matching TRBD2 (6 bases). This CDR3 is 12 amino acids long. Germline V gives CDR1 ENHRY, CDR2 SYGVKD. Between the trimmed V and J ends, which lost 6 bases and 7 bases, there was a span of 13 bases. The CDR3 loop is CAIRGLPNEQYF. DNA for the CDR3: TGTGCCATCAGGGGACTCCCCAATGAGCAGTACTTC.

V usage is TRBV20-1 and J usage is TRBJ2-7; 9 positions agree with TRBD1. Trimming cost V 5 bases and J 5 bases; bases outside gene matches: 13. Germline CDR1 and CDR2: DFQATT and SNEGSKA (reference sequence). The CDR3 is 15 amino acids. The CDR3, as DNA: TGCAGTGCTTTAGGACAGGGGTTATCTAGCCACGAGCAGTACTTC. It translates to CSALGQGLSSHEQYF.

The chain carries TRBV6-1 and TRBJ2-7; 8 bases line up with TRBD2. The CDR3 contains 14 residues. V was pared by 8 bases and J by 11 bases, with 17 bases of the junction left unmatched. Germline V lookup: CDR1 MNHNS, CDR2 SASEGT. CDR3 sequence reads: CASEYGSGGADKYF. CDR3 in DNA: TGTGCCAGCGAATACGGGAGCGGGGGCGCGGACAAGTACTTC.

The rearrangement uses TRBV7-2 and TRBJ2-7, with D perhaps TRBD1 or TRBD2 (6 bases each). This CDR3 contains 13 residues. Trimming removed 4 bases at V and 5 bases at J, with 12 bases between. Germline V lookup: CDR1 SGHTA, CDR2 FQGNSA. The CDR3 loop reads CASSWGAGDEQYF. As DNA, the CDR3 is TGTGCCAGCAGCTGGGGGGCCGGGGACGAGCAGTACTTC.

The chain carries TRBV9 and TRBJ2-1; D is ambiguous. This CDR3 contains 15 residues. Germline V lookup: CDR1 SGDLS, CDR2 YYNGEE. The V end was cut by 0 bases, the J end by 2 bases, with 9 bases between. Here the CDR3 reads CASSVAPETYNEQFF. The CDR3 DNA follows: TGTGCCAGCAGCGTAGCCCCGGAGACCTACAATGAGCAGTTCTTC.

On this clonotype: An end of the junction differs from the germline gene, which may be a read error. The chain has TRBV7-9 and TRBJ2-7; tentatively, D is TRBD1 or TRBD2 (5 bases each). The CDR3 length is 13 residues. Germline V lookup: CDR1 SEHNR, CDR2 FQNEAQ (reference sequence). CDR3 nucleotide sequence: TGCGCCAGCAGCTCACAGAAAAGGGACGAGCGGTACTTC. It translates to CASSSQKRDERYF.

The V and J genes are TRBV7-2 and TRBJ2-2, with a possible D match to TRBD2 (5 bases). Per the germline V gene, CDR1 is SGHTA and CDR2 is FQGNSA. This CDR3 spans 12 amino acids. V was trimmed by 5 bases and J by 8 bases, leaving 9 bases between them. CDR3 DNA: TGTGCCAGCAGCCCGAGGGTGGGGGAGCTGTTTTTT. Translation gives CASSPRVGELFF.

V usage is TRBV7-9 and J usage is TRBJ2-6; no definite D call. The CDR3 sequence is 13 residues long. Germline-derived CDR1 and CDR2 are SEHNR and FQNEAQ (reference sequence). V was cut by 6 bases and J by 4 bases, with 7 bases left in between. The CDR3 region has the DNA TGTGCCAGCAGGAAAGCCGGGGCCAACGTCCTGACTTTC. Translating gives CASRKAGANVLTF. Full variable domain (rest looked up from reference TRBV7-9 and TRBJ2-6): DTGVSQNPRHKITKRGQNVTFRCDPISEHNRLYWYRQTLGQGPEFLTYFQNEAQLEKSRLLSDRFSAERPKGSFSTLEIQRTEQGDSAMYLCASRKAGANVLTFGAGSRLTVL.

In DNA form, the CDR3 reads TGCAGCGTTGAGAGGACAGAAAGCACTGGCTACACCTTC. It translates to CSVERTESTGYTF. The chain employs TRBV29-1 and TRBJ1-2; perhaps TRBD1 as D (6 bases). Germline-derived CDR1 and CDR2 are SQVTM and ANQGSEA. V was clipped by 3 bases and J by 7 bases, with 15 bases between them. The CDR3 has 13 residues.

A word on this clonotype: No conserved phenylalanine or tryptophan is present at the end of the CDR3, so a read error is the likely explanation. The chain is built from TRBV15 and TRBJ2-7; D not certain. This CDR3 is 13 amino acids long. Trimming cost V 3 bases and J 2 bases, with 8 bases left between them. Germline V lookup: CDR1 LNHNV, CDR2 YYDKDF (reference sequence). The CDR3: CATSSYWAYEQYS. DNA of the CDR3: TGTGCCACCAGCAGCTACTGGGCCTACGAGCAGTACTCC.

The CDR3 DNA is TGTGCCAGCAGCTTGGTTGGCGGGGGGGTTAGCACAGATACGCAGTATTTT. Protein product: CASSLVGGGVSTDTQYF. The V gene is TRBV7-8, the J gene TRBJ2-3; 9 bases fit TRBD2. V was clipped by 3 bases and J by 0 bases; unmatched bases: 7. The CDR3 extends over 17 amino acids. CDR1 is SGHVS, CDR2 FQNEAQ, per germline.

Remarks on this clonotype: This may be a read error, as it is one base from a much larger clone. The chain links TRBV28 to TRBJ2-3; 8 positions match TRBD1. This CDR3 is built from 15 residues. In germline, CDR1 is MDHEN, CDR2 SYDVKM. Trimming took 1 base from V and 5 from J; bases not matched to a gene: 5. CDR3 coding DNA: TGTGCCAGCAGTTTATCCCTAACAGGGGGAGATACGCAGTATTTT. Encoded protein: CASSLSLTGGDTQYF. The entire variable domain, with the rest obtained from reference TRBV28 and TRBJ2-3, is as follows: DVKVTQSSRYLVKRTGEKVFLECVQDMDHENMFWYRQDPGLGLRLIYFSYDVKMKEKGDIPEGYSVSREKKERFSLILESASTNQTSMYLCASSLSLTGGDTQYFGPGTRLTVL.

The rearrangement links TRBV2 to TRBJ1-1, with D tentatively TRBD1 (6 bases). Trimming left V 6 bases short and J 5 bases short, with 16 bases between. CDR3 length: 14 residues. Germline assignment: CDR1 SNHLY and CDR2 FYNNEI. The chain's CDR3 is CASSVRGAGTEAFF. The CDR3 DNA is TGTGCCAGCAGCGTACGGGGGGCGGGGACTGAAGCTTTCTTT.

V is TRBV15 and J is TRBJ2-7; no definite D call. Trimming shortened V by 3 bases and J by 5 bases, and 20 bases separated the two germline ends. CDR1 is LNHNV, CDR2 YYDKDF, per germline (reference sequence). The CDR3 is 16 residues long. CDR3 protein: CATSSGPRPSYHEQYF. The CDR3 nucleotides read TGTGCCACCAGCAGCGGGCCACGTCCTTCTTATCACGAGCAGTACTTC.

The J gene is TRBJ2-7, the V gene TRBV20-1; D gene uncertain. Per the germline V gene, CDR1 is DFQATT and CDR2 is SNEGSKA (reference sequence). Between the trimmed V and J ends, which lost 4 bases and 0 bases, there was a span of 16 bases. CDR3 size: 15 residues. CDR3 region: CSANPPQSYSYEQYF. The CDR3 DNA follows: TGCAGTGCTAACCCCCCTCAGTCATACTCCTACGAGCAGTACTTC.